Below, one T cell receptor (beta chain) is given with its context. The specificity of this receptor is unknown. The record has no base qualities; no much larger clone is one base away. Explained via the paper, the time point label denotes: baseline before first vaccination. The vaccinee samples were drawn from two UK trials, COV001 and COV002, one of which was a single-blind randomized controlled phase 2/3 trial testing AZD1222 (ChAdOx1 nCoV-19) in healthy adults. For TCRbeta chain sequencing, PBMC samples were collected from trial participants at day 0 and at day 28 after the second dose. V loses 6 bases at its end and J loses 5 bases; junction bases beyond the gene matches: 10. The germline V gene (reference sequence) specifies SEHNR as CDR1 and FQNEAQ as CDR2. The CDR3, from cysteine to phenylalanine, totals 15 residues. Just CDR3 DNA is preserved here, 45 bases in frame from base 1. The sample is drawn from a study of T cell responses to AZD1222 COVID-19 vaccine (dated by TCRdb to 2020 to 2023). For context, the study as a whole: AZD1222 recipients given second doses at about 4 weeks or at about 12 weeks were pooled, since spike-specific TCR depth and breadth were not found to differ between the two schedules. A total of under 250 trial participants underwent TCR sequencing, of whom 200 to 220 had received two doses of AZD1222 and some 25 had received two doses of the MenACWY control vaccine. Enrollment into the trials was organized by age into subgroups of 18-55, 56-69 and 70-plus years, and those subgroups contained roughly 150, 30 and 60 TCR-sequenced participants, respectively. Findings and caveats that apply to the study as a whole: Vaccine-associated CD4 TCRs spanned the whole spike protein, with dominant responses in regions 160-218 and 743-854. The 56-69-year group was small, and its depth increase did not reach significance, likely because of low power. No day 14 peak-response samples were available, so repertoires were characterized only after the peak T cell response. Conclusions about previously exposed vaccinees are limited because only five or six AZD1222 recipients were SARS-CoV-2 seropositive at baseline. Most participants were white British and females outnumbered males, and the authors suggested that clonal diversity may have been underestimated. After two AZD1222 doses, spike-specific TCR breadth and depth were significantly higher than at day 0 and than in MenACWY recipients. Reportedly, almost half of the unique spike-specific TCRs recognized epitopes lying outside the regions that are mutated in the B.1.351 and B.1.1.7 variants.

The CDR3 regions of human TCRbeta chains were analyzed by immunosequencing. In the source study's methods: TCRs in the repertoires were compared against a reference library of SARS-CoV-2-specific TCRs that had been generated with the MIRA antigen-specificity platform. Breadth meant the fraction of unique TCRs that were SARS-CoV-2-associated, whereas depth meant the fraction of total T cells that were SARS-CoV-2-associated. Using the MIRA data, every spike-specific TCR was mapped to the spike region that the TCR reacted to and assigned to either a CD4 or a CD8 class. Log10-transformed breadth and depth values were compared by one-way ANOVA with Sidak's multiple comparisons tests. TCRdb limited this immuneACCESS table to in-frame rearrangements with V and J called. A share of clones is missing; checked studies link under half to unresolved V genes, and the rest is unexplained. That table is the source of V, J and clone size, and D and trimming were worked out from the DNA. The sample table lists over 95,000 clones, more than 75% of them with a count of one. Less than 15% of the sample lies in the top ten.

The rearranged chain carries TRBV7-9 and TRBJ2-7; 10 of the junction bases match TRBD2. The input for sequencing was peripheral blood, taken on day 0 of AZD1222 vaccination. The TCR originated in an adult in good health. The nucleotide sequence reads TGTGCCAGCAGTAAACTAGCGGGGAGTGGGAACGAGCAGTACTTC. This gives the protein CASSKLAGSGNEQYF. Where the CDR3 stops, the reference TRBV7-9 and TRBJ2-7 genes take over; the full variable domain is DTGVSQNPRHKITKRGQNVTFRCDPISEHNRLYWYRQTLGQGPEFLTYFQNEAQLEKSRLLSDRFSAERPKGSFSTLEIQRTEQGDSAMYLCASSKLAGSGNEQYFGPGTRLTVT.